These T cell receptor beta chains were read from a single sample in a study of blood T cells in healthy people across ages. TCRdb ran MiXCR on the 5' RACE reads and lists one entry per CDR3 protein. The sample includes 650,000 to 1,000,000 distinct CDR3 sequences, 35% to 40% of them seen just once. The specimen was blood. Receptors originate from a man aged 18 to 30 in good health. Both conserved end residues are part of each CDR3. D genes are given only for firm matches. Clone size appears in some rows only: once, few, many, or a class for an expanded clone.

d_call	j_call	v_call	clone_size	cdr3_nt	cdr3_aa
.	TRBJ1-5	TRBV2	few	TGTGCCAGCAGTGATTATGGGGCAGCGAATCAGCCCCAGCATTTT	CASSDYGAANQPQHF
TRBD1	TRBJ2-7	TRBV20-1	few	TGCAGTGCTGCCGACAGGGCCCAGGGCGAGCAGTACTTC	CSAADRAQGEQYF
.	TRBJ1-1	TRBV6-2/TRBV6-3	.	TGTGCCAGCAGTTACGAGGTAGGCACTGAAGCTTTCTTT	CASSYEVGTEAFF
TRBD1	TRBJ1-5	TRBV9	few	TGTGCCAGCAGCGTAGGGGAGACAGGGTTCAATCAGCCCCAGCATTTT	CASSVGETGFNQPQHF
TRBD1	TRBJ1-5	TRBV12-3/TRBV12-4	.	TGTGCCAGCAGTACGACAGGGCCCCTCAATCAGCCCCAGCATTTT	CASSTTGPLNQPQHF
TRBD2	TRBJ2-5	TRBV29-1	.	TGCAGCGTTGCCGGACTAGCAGACTTCCAAGAGACCCAGTACTTC	CSVAGLADFQETQYF
.	TRBJ2-3	TRBV12-3/TRBV12-4	.	TGTGCCAGCAGTCCCGAAGTCGGACAGGGGACTAGCGCAGATACGCAGTATTTT	CASSPEVGQGTSADTQYF
.	TRBJ2-3	TRBV30	few	TGTGCCTGGAGTGTCCCGACAAAGAATACAGATACGCAGTATTTT	CAWSVPTKNTDTQYF
TRBD1	TRBJ1-1	TRBV10-3	few	TGTGCCATCAGTGAGCCGGGACAGCAAGCTTTCTTT	CAISEPGQQAFF
.	TRBJ1-1	TRBV7-2	many	TGTGCCAGCCGAGGACAGAACACTGAAGCTTTCTTT	CASRGQNTEAFF
.	TRBJ2-7	TRBV2	.	TGTGCCAGCAGTGAACGTCGGGCGACGGAGAGCTCCTGCGAGCAGTACTTC	CASSERRATESSCEQYF
.	TRBJ2-7	TRBV29-1	.	TGCAGCGTCGATGGGGGGGGCCAGCCGAGCTCCTACAATGAGCAGTACTTC	CSVDGGGQPSSYNEQYF
TRBD1	TRBJ1-1	TRBV28	.	TGTGCCAGCACCACAGGGGAGAGGATGAACACTGAAGCTTTCTTT	CASTTGERMNTEAFF
.	TRBJ1-2	TRBV5-1	.	TGCGCCGGCAGCTTGGACCGGGGCAGCTATGGCTACACCTTC	CAGSLDRGSYGYTF
.	TRBJ2-3	TRBV25-1	.	TGTGCCAGCATGGCTAGGAGCACAGATACGCAGTATTTT	CASMARSTDTQYF
TRBD1	TRBJ1-1	TRBV5-6	.	TGTGCCAGCAGCCTAGACCGGGACAGAGCAAACACTGAAGCTTTCTTT	CASSLDRDRANTEAFF
.	TRBJ2-5	TRBV20-1	.	TGCAGTGCCCGGGGAGGTGGTTACCACAATGAGCAGTACTTC	CSARGGGYHNEQYF
.	TRBJ1-2	TRBV10-3	.	TGTGCCATCAGTGAACGTTCCGCGATGTCAGCTAACTATGGCTACACCTTC	CAISERSAMSANYGYTF
.	TRBJ2-1	TRBV4-3	.	TGCGCCAGCAGCCAAGAGTCCCTAGCAGGGACCCAGTTCTTC	CASSQESLAGTQFF
.	TRBJ1-2	TRBV20-1	.	TGCAGTGCTGCGGGGATACACTATGGCTACACCTTC	CSAAGIHYGYTF
.	TRBJ2-3	TRBV7-2	.	TGTGCCAGCAGCCGTCCAGGGGCAGATACGCAGTATTTT	CASSRPGADTQYF
TRBD2	TRBJ2-1	TRBV6-2/TRBV6-3	.	TGTGCCAGCAGTTACTCCACCACGGGAGGGTCCGATGAGCAGTTCTTC	CASSYSTTGGSDEQFF
.	TRBJ2-3	TRBV28	.	TGTGCCAGCAGTTTTAATAAGGGGGGGAGAACAGATACGCAGTATTTT	CASSFNKGGRTDTQYF
.	TRBJ1-2	TRBV6-1	few	TGTGCCAGCAGAAAGGACAAGACCTATGGCTACACCTTC	CASRKDKTYGYTF
.	TRBJ2-2	TRBV20-1	.	TGCAGTGCCCACACACAAGCGGGCGACACCGGGGAGCTGTTTTTT	CSAHTQAGDTGELFF
.	TRBJ2-7	TRBV2	.	TGTGCCAACAGTGAAGCGGCGTCTAGCCCCTACGAGCAGTACTTC	CANSEAASSPYEQYF
.	TRBJ2-3	TRBV20-1	.	TGCAGTGCTCGACCCGGACAGCGCACAGATACGCAGTATTTT	CSARPGQRTDTQYF
TRBD1	TRBJ1-1	TRBV5-1	few	TGCGCCAGCAGCTCACAGGGGATGGACACTGAAGCTTTCTTT	CASSSQGMDTEAFF
TRBD1	TRBJ2-7	TRBV2	.	TGCGCCAGCAGTGAAGATAGACAGGGGGCCTCCTACGAGCAGTACTTC	CASSEDRQGASYEQYF
.	TRBJ2-3	TRBV5-5	few	TGTGCCAGCAGCTTGGAGGCTACAACAGATACGCAGTATTTT	CASSLEATTDTQYF
TRBD1	TRBJ1-2	TRBV12-3/TRBV12-4	once	TGTGTCAGCAGCCAGGACAGGGTGGAGGTCGACTATGGCTACACCTTC	CVSSQDRVEVDYGYTF
.	TRBJ1-1	TRBV20-1	.	TGCAGTGCTAGACCCCGGCAGGGAAGTAGAGCTTTCTTT	CSARPRQGSRAFF
.	TRBJ2-2	TRBV7-3	once	TGTGCCAGCAGCTTAATCCCAGGGAACACCGGGGAGCTGTTTTTT	CASSLIPGNTGELFF
.	TRBJ2-7	TRBV14	few	TGTGCCAGCAGTCTAACGACCGGGACCGCGACCTACGAGCAGTACTTC	CASSLTTGTATYEQYF
TRBD1	TRBJ1-6	TRBV2	.	TGTGCCAGCAGTGATCACCGGGACAGGGTTTCACCCCTCCACTTT	CASSDHRDRVSPLHF
.	TRBJ1-1	TRBV20-1	.	TGCAGTGCTAGGGGCAGTTATGAAGCTTTCTTT	CSARGSYEAFF
.	TRBJ2-1	TRBV12-3/TRBV12-4	.	TGTGCCAGCAGCCCACGTGCAGCTAGCTCCTACAATGAGCAGTTCTTC	CASSPRAASSYNEQFF
TRBD2	TRBJ2-1	TRBV5-1	many	TGCGCCAGCAGCCCGCTGACTAGCGGGGGGCTCAATGAGCAGTTCTTC	CASSPLTSGGLNEQFF
TRBD2	TRBJ2-3	TRBV4-2	few	TGTGCCAGCAGCCACGAGGGGACTAGGGAGAAACTCACAGATACGCAGTATTTT	CASSHEGTREKLTDTQYF
.	TRBJ1-3	TRBV25-1	.	TGTGCCAGCAGTGGCGTCTCAAACACCATATATTTT	CASSGVSNTIYF
.	TRBJ2-3	TRBV20-1	.	TGCAGTGCCTCAACCAGGGATACGCAGTATTTT	CSASTRDTQYF
.	TRBJ2-2	TRBV12-3/TRBV12-4	.	TGTGCCAGCAGTGCCAAGGCCGGGGCGGCCGGGGAGCTGTTTTTT	CASSAKAGAAGELFF
.	TRBJ2-1	TRBV7-8	few	TGTGCCAGCAGCTTGGGCAGAGTACAGGAAGAGCAGTTCTTC	CASSLGRVQEEQFF
.	TRBJ1-5	TRBV4-3	few	TGCGCCAGCAGCCAAGATAGACGGCAGCCCCAGCATTTT	CASSQDRRQPQHF